A selection of T cell receptor beta chains follows, all from one sample in a study of blood T cells in healthy people across ages. One entry per CDR3 protein, called by TCRdb with MiXCR from the 5' RACE reads. This sample yields 1.5 million to 2 million distinct CDR3 sequences, of which about 50% are seen a single time; 2% to 2.5% belongs to the top ten. The sample was blood. The receptors here all came from a woman in her 40s in good health. The CDR3 runs from the conserved cysteine through the conserved F or W. A D gene is named only where the DNA matches it firmly. Not every row has a clone size; where given, it reads once, few, many or a size class.

V gene	J gene	D gene	clone size	CDR3 DNA	CDR3 protein
TRBV20-1	TRBJ1-5	TRBD1	-	TGCAGTGCCAGGGACAGGGTAGGACAGCCCCAGCATTTT	CSARDRVGQPQHF
TRBV5-1	TRBJ2-7	-	-	TGCGTCAGCAGCTTTGGCCTACTCTCCTACGAGCAGTACTTC	CVSSFGLLSYEQYF
TRBV7-2	TRBJ2-5	TRBD1	-	TGTGCCAGCAGCCTCTTACGACAGGGACGAGAGACCCAGTACTTC	CASSLLRQGRETQYF
TRBV9	TRBJ1-2	TRBD1	-	TGTGCCAGCAGCGCCGAACCGGGACAGGGACAGGGCTACACCTTC	CASSAEPGQGQGYTF
TRBV6-1	TRBJ2-7	-	-	TGTGCCAGCACCCGACGGGGGGAGGGGGCCTACGAGCAGTACTTC	CASTRRGEGAYEQYF
TRBV7-9	TRBJ1-4	-	-	TGTGCCAGCAGCCCTCCGGGACTCAGTAATGAAAAACTGTTTTTT	CASSPPGLSNEKLFF
TRBV13	TRBJ1-6	-	-	TGTGCCAGCAGCTTACTGGGTGTGATCTATAATTCACCCCTCCACTTT	CASSLLGVIYNSPLHF
TRBV18	TRBJ2-5	-	few	TGTGCCGGCTCACCACGAGAAGAAGAGACCCAGTACTTC	CAGSPREEETQYF
TRBV2	TRBJ2-3	TRBD2	-	TGTGCCAGCAATAGACTAGCGGGGATGGGCACAGATACGCAGTATTTT	CASNRLAGMGTDTQYF
TRBV10-3	TRBJ2-3	-	few	TGTGCCATCAGTGAGTCGGATGTAGGAGATACGCAGTATTTT	CAISESDVGDTQYF
TRBV25-1	TRBJ1-4	TRBD1	few	TGTGCCAGCAGTGCAGTCACAGGGGCCTGGGGAGAAAAACTGTTTTTT	CASSAVTGAWGEKLFF
TRBV12-3/TRBV12-4	TRBJ1-1	-	-	TGTGCCAGTTATACGAACACTGAAGCTTTCTTT	CASYTNTEAFF
TRBV20-1	TRBJ2-5	-	-	TGCAGTGCTAGATCGGGTAAAGAGACCCAGTACTTC	CSARSGKETQYF
TRBV7-6	TRBJ2-5	TRBD1	-	TGTGCCAGCAGCCTGAGGTGGGGGACAGGGCCCTACAATGAGCAGTACTTC	CASSLRWGTGPYNEQYF
TRBV6-2/TRBV6-3	TRBJ2-5	TRBD2	-	TGTGCCAGCAGTTGGACTAGCCCCCAAGAGACCCAGTACTTC	CASSWTSPQETQYF
TRBV6-5	TRBJ2-7	TRBD2	-	TGTGCCAGCAGGAGCGGGGGGGACTACGAGCAGTACTTC	CASRSGGDYEQYF
TRBV24-1	TRBJ2-3	-	-	TGTGCCACCAGTGATAACCGGGACGGGCACACAGATACGCAGTATTTT	CATSDNRDGHTDTQYF
TRBV6-2/TRBV6-3	TRBJ1-2	-	few	TGTGCCAGCAGGCCGACGGCGAACTATGGCTACACCTTC	CASRPTANYGYTF
TRBV6-1	TRBJ1-5	-	-	TGTGCCAGCAGTGAACAGGGGAAAAGCAATCAGCCCCAGCATTTT	CASSEQGKSNQPQHF
TRBV4-2	TRBJ2-3	TRBD2	once	TGTGCCAGCAGCCAAGATGGGGGAACTAGCGGCACAGATACGCAGTATTTT	CASSQDGGTSGTDTQYF
TRBV20-1	TRBJ2-5	-	few	TGCAGTGCTCGTAGGGGGGAAGGGGGCCAAGAGACCCAGTACTTC	CSARRGEGGQETQYF
TRBV20-1	TRBJ2-1	TRBD2	once	TGCAGTGCCCCTCCCCGGACTAGCGGGGGTTACTCCTACAATGAGCAGTTCTTC	CSAPPRTSGGYSYNEQFF
TRBV11-1	TRBJ2-4	-	-	TGTGCCAGCAGCACACGAGCCAAAAACATTCAGTACTTC	CASSTRAKNIQYF
TRBV28	TRBJ2-6	-	few	TGTGCCAGCAGTATGACTGGGGCCAACGTCCTGACTTTC	CASSMTGANVLTF
TRBV20-1	TRBJ1-2	-	-	TGCAGTGCTAGAGATTGGAGGGTCCAGGGCTACACCTTC	CSARDWRVQGYTF
TRBV7-2	TRBJ2-3	-	-	TGTGCCAGCAGCAATAGGCGGCGGGCGCAAACAGATACGCAGTATTTT	CASSNRRRAQTDTQYF
TRBV5-1	TRBJ1-5	-	once	TGCGCCAGCAGCTTGGTTGGGGCCCCCGACCCTAATCAGCCCCAGCATTTT	CASSLVGAPDPNQPQHF
TRBV13	TRBJ2-3	TRBD2	-	TGTGCCAGCAGCTTTAGCCCGGGGGGGGCGACAGATACGCAGTATTTT	CASSFSPGGATDTQYF
TRBV29-1	TRBJ1-2	-	few	TGCAGCGTGAAGGACATTTCTTACGGCTACACCTTC	CSVKDISYGYTF
TRBV20-1	TRBJ1-2	TRBD1	-	TGCAGTGCTCGCCCGGACAGGGTTTACTATGGCTACACCTTC	CSARPDRVYYGYTF
TRBV12-3/TRBV12-4	TRBJ1-2	-	-	TGTGCCAGCAGTTTATCTTGGGGATATGGCTACACCTTC	CASSLSWGYGYTF
TRBV28	TRBJ1-1	-	-	TGTGCCGGCAGTTTAACCGGAATGAACACTGAAGCTTTCTTT	CAGSLTGMNTEAFF
TRBV20-1	TRBJ2-1	TRBD2	-	TGCAGTGCCGTTCCGACTTCTAGCGGGGGGGCCTATGGTGAGCAGTTCTTC	CSAVPTSSGGAYGEQFF
TRBV12-3/TRBV12-4	TRBJ1-4	-	-	TGTGCCAGCAGTTTAGGTGGGGGAATCCCGACAACTAATGAAAAACTGTTTTTT	CASSLGGGIPTTNEKLFF
TRBV27	TRBJ2-1	-	few	TGTGCCACCGCGGCTATCGGCAATGAGCAGTTCTTC	CATAAIGNEQFF
TRBV6-6	TRBJ2-5	-	few	TGTGCCAGCAGTTACTCGATCCAGATAAGCAAGGAGACCCAGTACTTC	CASSYSIQISKETQYF
TRBV12-5	TRBJ2-1	TRBD2	-	TGTGCTAGTCTTGGTGGGGGGGGGAATGAGCAGTTCTTC	CASLGGGGNEQFF
TRBV3-1	TRBJ2-5	TRBD1	-	TGTGCCAGCAGCAGAGGACAGGCGGTCATTGAGACCCAGTACTTC	CASSRGQAVIETQYF